This T cell receptor (beta chain) stems from a study of beta chain features in type 1 diabetes. Germline assignment: CDR1 SGHNT and CDR2 YYREEE (reference sequence). V dropped 1 base and J dropped 6; count of bases not matched to a gene: 3. CDR3 length equals 14 residues. The investigators reverse transcribed all of the isolated RNA, so they sequenced expressed TCRB transcripts. Sequencing used immunoSEQ multiplex PCR; TCRdb keeps in-frame clones, though not all of them. The table lists roughly 300,000 clones, approximately 14% of them singletons. Every single donor gave one heparinised blood draw, and these averaged around 120 mL. This clone turned up a few times.

This clonotype was sampled from a man aged 25 to 40 in good health. The sample taken for sequencing was central memory CD4+ T cells from blood. This chain uses TRBV5-4 with TRBJ2-5; 10 bases map to TRBD2. The CDR3: CASSLSGGAQTQYF. The CDR3 nucleotides read TGTGCCAGCAGCTTGAGCGGGGGGGCCCAGACCCAGTACTTC.